Below, 27 T cell receptor beta chains from the same sample are listed, as sequenced in a study of follicular helper T cells after annual influenza vaccination. Time point indicated: 2014-2015 season, pre-vaccination. Using immunoSEQ multiplex PCR, the repertoire was profiled, and TCRdb retains in-frame clones only, with some absent. The sample records fewer than 9,000 clones, 82% being singletons. Here the sequenced sample was CXCR5+ CD38- circulating T follicular helper cells from blood, taken on the day of influenza vaccination. Described subset: circulating Tfh, non-naive CD4+CXCR5+PD-1+ (ICOS+CD38+ or ICOS-CD38-). The receptors shown here come from an adult who received the influenza vaccine.

The chain is built from TRBV28 and TRBJ1-6; D is unclear. CDR3 length equals 14 residues. V dropped 4 bases and J dropped 5 bases, with 9 bases sitting between them. Germline values: CDR1 MDHEN, CDR2 SYDVKM. The DNA of the CDR3 is TGTGCCAGCAGTTCGACGGGTGATAATTCACCCCTCCACTTT. Protein sequence: CASSSTGDNSPLHF.

This chain joins TRBV4-1 and TRBJ2-1; 15 bases are shared with TRBD2. The CDR3 spans 16 residues. Germline CDR1 reads MGHRA; CDR2 reads YSYEKL. The trim removed 1 base at V and 9 bases at J, leaving 4 bases unmatched. CDR3 in DNA: TGCGCCAGCAGCCAAGGGACTAGCGGGGGGGTCAGTGAGCAGTTCTTC. It specifies CASSQGTSGGVSEQFF.

The CDR3 reads CASSLEGRNTGELFF. DNA of the CDR3: TGTGCCAGCAGCTTGGAGGGCAGAAACACCGGGGAGCTGTTTTTT. The rearrangement joins TRBV5-4 to TRBJ2-2; D gene uncertain. CDR1 and CDR2 (germline): SGHNT, YYREEE (reference sequence). CDR3 length: 15 residues. Trimming took off 0 bases at V and 2 bases at J, with 8 bases between the two ends.

Note on this clone: A read error may produce the germline difference seen at one junction end. This rearrangement joins TRBV5-1 to TRBJ1-6; 8 bases match TRBD1. Germline values: CDR1 SGHRS, CDR2 YFSETQ. The CDR3 sequence is 14 residues long. CDR3 loop: CASRRQGASSPPHF. The CDR3 DNA reads as TGCGCCAGCAGACGTCAGGGGGCGAGTTCACCCCCCCACTTT.

This clone has just a few counts. The chain joins TRBV6-1 to TRBJ1-6, with D hard to call. This CDR3 spans 14 amino acids. CDR1 and CDR2 (germline): MNHNS, SASEGT. V dropped 11 bases and J dropped 9 bases, with 20 bases sitting between them. The CDR3 sequence is CAGSLGPFGSPLHF. As DNA, the CDR3 is TGTGCCGGGTCTCTCGGTCCTTTCGGTTCACCCCTCCACTTT.

This clone was seen a single time. The chain employs TRBV29-1 and TRBJ1-2; the D gene is possibly TRBD1 (5 bases). CDR3 size: 13 residues. Germline CDR1 and CDR2: SQVTM and ANQGSEA. V was clipped by 7 bases and J by 8 bases, with 20 bases between them. The CDR3 spells CSADRDVGSGYTF. The DNA of the CDR3 is TGCAGCGCAGACCGGGACGTAGGTTCGGGCTACACCTTC.

This chain uses TRBV6-5 with TRBJ2-1; the D gene could be TRBD1 or TRBD2 (5 bases each). V was trimmed by 2 bases and J by 15 bases, leaving 14 bases between them. The CDR3 loop spans 12 amino acids. Germline V gene data show CDR1 as MNHEY and CDR2 as SVGAGI. CDR3 in DNA: TGTGCCAGCAGTTACGTGAGGGGTAGGTGGTTCTTC. Translating it yields CASSYVRGRWFF.

A few counts support this clone. V is TRBV5-6 and J is TRBJ2-5; TRBD1 matches at 9 bases. Trimming removed 4 bases from V and 5 bases from J; junction bases left unmatched: 12. The CDR3 totals 16 residues. Germline V gene data show CDR1 as SGHDT and CDR2 as YYEEEE. The CDR3 DNA reads TGTGCCAGCAGCGTGGACAGGGGCTTTTGGGGGGAGACCCAGTACTTC. This translates into CASSVDRGFWGETQYF.

This clone was detected a few times. The chain joins TRBV7-2 to TRBJ2-1; TRBD1 agrees at 11 bases. CDR3 length: 15 residues. J gave up 4 bases and V 3 bases, and 2 bases lay outside the gene matches. Germline V gene data show CDR1 as SGHTA and CDR2 as FQGNSA. In nucleotides, the CDR3 is TGTGCCAGCAGCTTGGACAGGGGGCAATACAATGAGCAGTTCTTC. Protein: CASSLDRGQYNEQFF.

This chain uses TRBV19 with TRBJ1-1; no firm D call. V was cut by 5 bases and J by 0 bases, with 13 bases left in between. The CDR3 covers 15 residues. Germline CDR1 and CDR2: LNHDA and SQIVND (reference sequence). The CDR3 here is CASSYEDGLNTEAFF. The DNA of the CDR3 is TGTGCCAGTAGTTACGAGGACGGCCTGAACACTGAAGCTTTCTTT.

V and J are TRBV7-2 and TRBJ1-2; D is possibly TRBD1 (5 bases). V lost 7 bases and J lost 8, with 17 bases in between. Germline V gene sequence: CDR1 SGHTA, CDR2 FQGNSA. The CDR3 covers 13 residues. The CDR3 DNA reads TGTGCCAGCATCCAAGGGCAGAGGGGAGGCTACACCTTC. Translated: CASIQGQRGGYTF. Looking up the rest from reference TRBV7-2 and TRBJ1-2 gives the full variable domain: GAGVSQSPSNKVTEKGKDVELRCDPISGHTALYWYRQSLGQGLEFLIYFQGNSAPDKSGLPSDRFSAERTGGSVSTLTIQRTQQEDSAVYLCASIQGQRGGYTFGSGTRLTVV.

The CDR3: CASSRRPMGDIQYF. Written as DNA, the CDR3 is TGTGCCAGCAGCCGCCGACCCATGGGGGACATTCAGTACTTC. The chain links TRBV7-7 to TRBJ2-4; D possibly matches TRBD1 or TRBD2 (5 bases each). Germline values: CDR1 SSHAT, CDR2 FNYEAQ (reference sequence). V was cut by 5 bases and J by 8 bases, with 16 bases left in between. The CDR3 runs 14 residues.

J is TRBJ2-1 and V is TRBV6-6; D is possibly TRBD2 (5 bases). Germline V gene data show CDR1 as MNHNY and CDR2 as SVGAGI (reference sequence). Trimming took 8 bases from V and 6 from J, leaving 20 bases between them. CDR3 length equals 15 residues. CDR3 sequence reads: CASAGRGNLVNEQFF. The CDR3, as DNA: TGTGCCAGCGCGGGTCGGGGAAACCTGGTCAATGAGCAGTTCTTC.

The chain is built from TRBV5-1 and TRBJ2-5; 7 bases match TRBD2. CDR1 is SGHRS, CDR2 YFSETQ, per germline. Germline trimming cut 1 base from V and 0 bases from J; bases unmatched to any gene: 3. This CDR3 has 15 amino acids. The CDR3: CASSLNLADQETQYF. CDR3 nucleotides: TGCGCCAGCAGCTTGAATCTAGCGGACCAAGAGACCCAGTACTTC.

The chain uses TRBV28 and TRBJ1-5; TRBD1 is a possible D gene (5 bases). The CDR3 consists of 15 residues. Looked up from germline, CDR1 is MDHEN and CDR2 is SYDVKM. Deletions cut 7 bases from V and 2 bases from J, with 15 bases between. CDR3 residues: CASTFRLGGNQPQHF. CDR3 DNA sequence: TGTGCCAGCACCTTCCGTCTAGGGGGCAATCAGCCCCAGCATTTT.

The CDR3 loop reads CASSLAVGQYGYTF. CDR3 sequence (DNA): TGTGCCAGCAGCTTAGCGGTAGGGCAGTATGGCTACACCTTC. The chain joins TRBV7-2 to TRBJ1-2; D not certain. V was cut by 0 bases and J by 5 bases, with 10 bases left in between. Germline values: CDR1 SGHTA, CDR2 FQGNSA. The CDR3 totals 14 residues.

CDR3 residues: CASSLGVEQYF. CDR3 coding DNA: TGTGCCAGCAGCTTAGGGGTCGAGCAGTACTTC. The gene calls are TRBV11-2 and TRBJ2-7; no reliable D call. V shed 1 base and J shed 6 bases, with 4 bases lying between them. Germline-derived CDR1 and CDR2 are SGHAT and FQNNGV. The CDR3 consists of 11 residues. Combining the CDR3 with reference TRBV11-2 and TRBJ2-7 gives the whole variable domain EAGVAQSPRYKIIEKRQSVAFWCNPISGHATLYWYQQILGQGPKLLIQFQNNGVVDDSQLPKDRFSAERLKGVDSTLKIQPAKLEDSAVYLCASSLGVEQYFGPGTRLTVT.

There are a few counts of this clone. The V call is TRBV4-1, the J call TRBJ1-6, with TRBD1 identical over 9 bases. Looked up from germline, CDR1 is MGHRA and CDR2 is YSYEKL. Trimming cost V 7 bases and J 9 bases; bases outside gene matches: 10. CDR3 length equals 15 residues. CDR3 sequence (DNA): TGCGCCAGCAAAGATCCGGGACAGGGTCTTTCACCCCTCCACTTT. Translating it yields CASKDPGQGLSPLHF.

The chain recombines TRBV5-4 with TRBJ2-7; D uncertain. The germline gives CDR1 SGHNT, CDR2 YYREEE (reference sequence). The V gene lost 0 bases and the J gene lost 2 bases, with 9 bases spanning the gap. CDR3 length equals 14 residues. The CDR3 region has the DNA TGTGCCAGCAGCTTGGCCCTAAGGCCCTACGAGCAGTACTTC. As protein: CASSLALRPYEQYF.

This CDR3 is CSVGLQGKGQYF. The CDR3 DNA reads TGCAGCGTTGGTCTTCAGGGGAAGGGGCAGTACTTC. The chain joins TRBV29-1 to TRBJ2-7; perhaps TRBD1 as D (6 bases). The CDR3 is 12 residues long. V was pared by 4 bases and J by 9 bases, with 16 bases between. CDR1 is SQVTM and CDR2 is ANQGSEA in the germline V gene.

The chain has TRBV18 and TRBJ2-1; TRBD2 is a possible D gene (6 bases). Germline V lookup: CDR1 KGHSH, CDR2 LQKENI. Trimming removed 1 base from V and 5 bases from J, with 15 bases in between. This CDR3 has 16 residues. CDR3 sequence reads: CASSPRYPGGNNEQFF. The CDR3 coding sequence is TGTGCCAGCTCACCACGATATCCGGGCGGGAACAATGAGCAGTTCTTC.

This clone occurred a few times. This chain joins TRBV2 and TRBJ1-6; D perhaps matches TRBD1 (5 bases). CDR1 is SNHLY, CDR2 FYNNEI, per germline. The CDR3 is 13 residues long. V was shortened by 7 bases and J by 6 bases, with 10 bases between the two germline ends. Here the CDR3 DNA reads TGTGCCAGCAATACAGGAGTTAATTCACCCCTCCACTTT. This translates into CASNTGVNSPLHF.

This sequence joins TRBV11-3 and TRBJ2-7; TRBD2 is a possible D gene (7 bases). The V gene lost 5 bases and the J gene lost 6 bases, with 17 bases spanning the gap. CDR3 size: 14 residues. Germline V lookup: CDR1 SGHNT, CDR2 YENEEA. CDR3 loop: CASSPRGGTFEQYF. The DNA of the CDR3 is TGTGCCAGCAGCCCACGCGGGGGCACGTTCGAGCAGTACTTC.

The table lists this clone with a count of one. The chain carries TRBV7-2 and TRBJ1-2; 7 positions agree with TRBD1. Germline V CDR1 and CDR2: SGHTA, FQGNSA. V shed 2 bases, J shed 6 bases, and the junction held 12 bases outside the gene matches. This CDR3 comprises 16 residues. CDR3 in amino acids: CASSLQGGAGSDGYTF. The CDR3 DNA is TGTGCCAGCAGCTTACAAGGGGGCGCAGGATCGGATGGCTACACCTTC.

This chain links TRBV2 with TRBJ2-3; D call uncertain. Germline loops: CDR1 SNHLY, CDR2 FYNNEI. The CDR3 totals 12 residues. V was trimmed by 7 bases and J by 6 bases, leaving 11 bases between them. CDR3 DNA: TGTGCCAGCATTTCCCCATCGGATACGCAGTATTTT. This sequence encodes CASISPSDTQYF.

The V call is TRBV2, the J call TRBJ2-1; TRBD1 matches 7 bases. V lost 4 bases, J lost 5 bases, and 11 bases stayed unmatched. There are 16 residues in the CDR3. Germline assignment: CDR1 SNHLY and CDR2 FYNNEI. The CDR3 DNA reads TGTGCCAGCAGTGCAAGGGCCCGGGACAGAAACAATGAGCAGTTCTTC. Residues: CASSARARDRNNEQFF.

CDR3 in DNA: TGTGCCAGCAGCCGGAGCGCGGAGACCCAGTACTTC. Its translation: CASSRSAETQYF. The V and J genes are TRBV5-4 and TRBJ2-5; D not certain. Per the germline V gene, CDR1 is SGHNT and CDR2 is YYREEE (reference sequence). Trimming pared 4 bases from V and 5 bases from J, leaving 9 bases between. The CDR3 has 12 amino acids.